What follows is one TCR beta chain and its context. What it binds is unknown. Clones were read by immunoSEQ multiplex PCR, and TCRdb kept only the in-frame ones, dropping some. Found here are about 120,000 clones, roughly nine tenths of them singletons; the top ten hold 3.5% to 5%. This entry comes from a study of T cell responses to AZD1222 COVID-19 vaccine. The CDR3 runs to 16 residues. CDR1 is SEHNR, CDR2 FQNEAQ, per germline (reference sequence). V lost 5 bases to trimming and J lost 2 bases; unmatched junction nucleotides: 10. Whole-study results and caveats: Two AZD1222 administrations were followed by greater Spike-specific TCR breadth and depth.

This TCR was sampled from an adult in good health. The specimen comprised peripheral blood, sampled on day 0 of AZD1222 vaccination. The chain joins TRBV7-9 to TRBJ2-7; 9 bases agree with TRBD1. The CDR3 nucleotides are TGTGCCAGCAGCCCACAGCTTGGGGACAGGGCCTACGAGCAGTACTTC. Its protein product is CASSPQLGDRAYEQYF.